Sequencing of this T cell receptor beta chain was carried out in a study of cytomegalovirus exposure and HLA in healthy donors (dated by TCRdb to the late 2010s). About the investigation overall: An earlier analysis of 587 of the donors reported about 280 Gb of sequence data and 95 million to 140 million unique TCR beta sequences obtained from about 170 million T cells. In addition to the first cohort of several hundred subjects, a separate validation cohort of 130 or so different subjects was used. Donor age, sex, ethnicity and CMV serostatus were compiled together with the repertoire data. Across about 370 genotyped donors of the cohort, an average of about 250,000 unique TCR beta nucleotide sequences per donor were sequenced, and 15% to 20% of those sequences were non-productive. A later analysis re-analyzed previously published TCR beta repertoires from several hundred donors and added high-resolution HLA genotyping to study TCR occurrence patterns. Roughly 300 gigabases of sequencing data and tens of millions of unique TCR sequences made up an early release that covered nearly 650 HLA-typed donors. Typing coverage varied by locus: roughly 629-630 donors for A, B, C, DRB1 and DQB1; some 520 for DQA1; around 570 for DPA1; roughly 450 for DPB1. Rather than using new phenotypic data, the later analysis identified candidate immune exposures from TCR beta sequences and from how often those sequences occurred across donors. Genome-wide SNP genotypes for about three fifths of the roughly 670 donors were used in a later genetic analysis, which treated that subset as a discovery cohort. To predict cytomegalovirus infection status, the study combined high-throughput TCR immunosequencing, statistical association of individual TCRs with disease status, and machine learning. Because of strong linkage in the cohort, roughly five DR-DQ haplotypes were treated as single units for association and clustering. Of the roughly 400 genotyped donors, about 80% fell in the genetic ancestry cluster associated with self-reported Caucasian donors. The study aimed to test whether cataloging public T cell receptors could reveal signatures of past pathogen exposure. In an earlier analysis of roughly 580 of the donors, high-throughput TCR beta sequencing was used to judge whether each TCR beta V gene segment behaved as functional or pseudogenic. The study used immunosequencing to profile the T cell repertoires of several hundred subjects and linked those repertoires to cytomegalovirus serostatus. HLA typing covered class I and class II loci at four-digit resolution. Every repertoire in the discovery cohort had been generated on one and the same sequencing platform.

Library preparation was by the immunoSEQ multiplex PCR assay. For the multiplex PCR, a mixture combining 60 forward primers for TCR Vbeta segments and 13 reverse primers for TCR Jbeta segments was used. Amplification of the CDR3 region of rearranged TCR beta genes was performed with a multiplex PCR assay on genomic DNA. Amplified TCR beta libraries were sequenced as 87-base-pair reads on the Illumina HiSeq System. The authors' analysis ran thus. Across the 700 or so repertoires, a later analysis counted approximately 75 million unique TCR beta chains, approximately 10 million of which were shared by at least two donors. To remove PCR and sequencing errors, raw reads were error-corrected and collapsed into unique sequences using a nearest-neighbor algorithm that merged closely related sequences. CDR3 sequences were aligned to IMGT reference sequences to assign V, D and J gene segments. For a sequence to be retained, a match of at least six nucleotides to both a V gene segment and a J gene segment was required. A rearrangement counted as productive if the CDR3 had no stop codons and remained in frame with V and J, and every other rearrangement counted as non-productive. Following IMGT convention, CDR3 was defined as the stretch from the second conserved V-encoded cysteine up to the conserved J-encoded phenylalanine. Sequences without an unambiguous match to a single V gene segment were excluded from the earlier analysis of almost 600 of the donors. An earlier analysis of some 500 of the donors classified V segments as functional when productive rearrangements were above 56.7% and as segregating when the standard deviation between donors was above 5%. A statistical classification framework was developed to diagnose cytomegalovirus status using the catalog of TCR beta chain sequences. A later analysis assigned V and J genes by comparing TCR nucleotide sequences with IMGT/GENE-DB human TR gene sequences. Using the TCRdist pipeline, a later analysis assigned CDR3 sequences along with most-parsimonious VDJ recombination scenarios. A later analysis defined each TCR beta chain by its CDR3 amino acid sequence plus V-gene family, and excluded reads lacking a unique V-gene family. To address suspected cross-contamination and a sequencing artifact, a later analysis removed several hundred highly shared, low-generation-probability nucleotide sequences. In a later analysis, a clonal expansion index for each public chain was calculated from normalized within-repertoire ranks of inferred template counts. In a later analysis, generation probabilities were computed using a VDJ recombination model fitted to out-of-frame rearrangements, and the results were checked against IGoR. In a later analysis, TCR-TCR, TCR-HLA and TCR-CMV co-occurrence was scored with hypergeometric tests, and a repertoire-size bias correction was applied to TCR pairs. To estimate false discovery rates, a later analysis permuted the HLA or CMV assignments 20 times. In a later analysis, co-occurring TCRs were grouped with DBSCAN, and TCRdist sequence similarity was added when clustering was performed within HLA-allele-positive subsets. For co-occurrence clustering, repertoires with fewer than 30,000 or more than 120,000 public chains were excluded, along with five or six repertoires with anomalous nucleotide sharing. In its TCRdb copy, this immuneACCESS table keeps in-frame sequences only and misses some clones. Where compared with another copy, unresolved V genes explain less than half of these, and the others have no known cause. That table is the source of V, J and clone size, and D and trimming were worked out from the DNA. The sample includes 95,000 to 150,000 clones, with around 86% observed a single time. The top ten hold 2.1% of the sample.

The cohort consisted of approximately 670 healthy bone marrow donors. Cohort members were all nominally healthy when sampled, although unrecorded immune exposures were likely present. The donor tested CMV seronegative and was one of the 352 seronegative cohort members. A peripheral blood sample was collected from each donor, and TCR beta sequencing was performed on peripheral blood mononuclear cells. Genomic DNA was extracted from the blood cell samples with the Qiagen DNeasy Blood Extraction Kit. Concerning this clone: Its specific antigen is unknown. No base quality information exists; no much larger clone differs at one position.

The paper as a whole reports these results and caveats: Cytomegalovirus status was reported to be diagnosed by the classifier with high specificity and sensitivity in both the original and validation cohorts. Only TCR beta chains were sequenced in this cohort, and the absence of alpha or paired-chain data limited detectable features. Linkage disequilibrium might explain the correlated functional status among segregating V segments, but an unknown experimental factor could not be ruled out. According to a later analysis, parvovirus B19, influenza, CMV and Epstein-Barr virus appeared linked to several top co-occurrence clusters. Because counts were too low, roughly 16 rarely observed V segments, including chromosome 9 orphons, were left out of the earlier analysis of approximately 500 of the donors. Assigning TCR associations to individual alleles was difficult when HLA alleles, especially DR and DQ, strongly co-occurred. In an earlier analysis of 587 of the donors, most TCR beta V segments appeared in productive rearrangements about 90% or about 30% of the time, broadly matching IMGT annotations. A later analysis associated 15,000 or so TCR beta sequences with specific HLA alleles at a false discovery rate of 0.05. Compared with the 666-donor mean, donors in an Asian-associated ancestry cluster had fewer N-insertions in productive TCRs, according to a later genetic analysis. A further reported finding was that TCR beta sequences accurately predicted the HLA-A and HLA-B alleles for most subjects in the first cohort. Across donors, most TCR sequences were observed very rarely, whereas some public TCRs were present in many individuals. A later analysis found that HLA-associated TCR beta chains were more clonally expanded and had lower generation probabilities than equally common non-associated chains. According to the authors, the approach could potentially be generalized to other disease states and immunological phenotypes. A few of the identified cytomegalovirus-associated TCR beta chains were confirmed in vitro to be specific for cytomegalovirus antigens. Because HLA typing was unavailable for some donors at each locus, only the typed subset was used in association tests. The study gave a list of under 200 TCR beta chains associated with cytomegalovirus. An association between a missense DCLRE1C variant and V-gene and J-gene trimming of TCR beta chains was found in a later genetic analysis and replicated in an independent cohort. A later analysis found that TCR association rates varied across HLA loci, with DRB1 alleles showing the most associated TCRs and HLA-C alleles the fewest. Most CMV-associated TCR beta chains appeared to be HLA-restricted in a later analysis, and the HLA associations seemed to be driven largely by CMV exposure. A group of highly shared sequence variants was considered likely to be a technical artifact of the sequencing pipeline. CMV serostatus was the only immune exposure information available for the cohort. Presence/absence analyses assumed roughly uniform sequencing depth across donors, an assumption that may not hold.

Sequencing input: PBMCs. The receptor comes from a man aged 25-45 years in good health and CMV-seronegative.

CDR3 loop: CASSLGSQNNSPLHF. The DNA sequence follows: TGTGCCAGCAGTTTAGGCAGTCAAAATAATTCACCCCTCCACTTT. The V and J segments used are TRBV27 and TRBJ1-6, with the D gene not clear enough to name. The germline V gene (reference sequence) provides CDR1 MNHEY and CDR2 SMNVEV. A distance of 10 bases separates the germline ends of V and J, which lose 2 bases and 5 bases respectively. The CDR3 measures 15 amino acids from cysteine to phenylalanine. This entry keeps only the CDR3 DNA: 45 bases, framed from base 1.